The 24 T cell receptor beta chains below were found in one sample sequenced in a study of blood T cell repertoires in COVID-19. Libraries were prepared by immunoSEQ multiplex PCR; TCRdb keeps only in-frame clonotypes and omits some of them. The repertoire holds roughly 200,000 clones, with roughly 80% as singletons. Material: PBMCs or T cells enriched from blood (not recorded which). The receptor source for this set is a man between 40 and 49 years old who had recovered from COVID-19.

This chain joins TRBV7-8 and TRBJ2-2, with 8 bases that match TRBD1. The CDR3 loop spans 13 amino acids. V trimming: 5 bases; J trimming: 5 bases; junction bases outside the gene matches: 1. Germline V CDR1 and CDR2: SGHVS, FQNEAQ. CDR3 in DNA: TGTGCCAGCAGCGGGACAGGAACCGGGGAGCTGTTTTTT. It is translated as CASSGTGTGELFF. The whole variable domain, remainder taken from reference TRBV7-8 and TRBJ2-2, is GAGVSQSPRYKVAKRGQDVALRCDPISGHVSLFWYQQALGQGPEFLTYFQNEAQLDKSGLPSDRFFAERPEGSVSTLKIQRTQQEDSAVYLCASSGTGTGELFFGEGSRLTVL.

The chain carries TRBV7-2 and TRBJ1-2; D remains ambiguous. CDR1 is SGHTA, CDR2 FQGNSA, per germline. V was shortened by 1 base and J by 7 bases, with 13 bases between the two germline ends. The CDR3 has 14 residues. The CDR3 protein is CASSLGGKSGGYTF. Written as DNA, the CDR3 is TGTGCCAGCAGCTTAGGGGGAAAAAGCGGTGGCTACACCTTC.

CDR3 coding DNA: TGTGCCAGCAGTACTCAGGGGACGGTGGCCGCAGATACGCAGTATTTT. Translated: CASSTQGTVAADTQYF. The V call is TRBV7-2, the J call TRBJ2-3, with a tentative D call TRBD1 (6 bases). The germline V gene has CDR1 SGHTA and CDR2 FQGNSA. CDR3 size: 16 residues. The V end was cut by 6 bases, the J end by 4 bases, with 20 bases between.

Only one count was recorded for this clone. The chain recombines TRBV24-1 with TRBJ2-1; TRBD1 matches 10 bases. This CDR3 has 13 amino acids. Germline trimming cut 7 bases from V and 5 bases from J; bases unmatched to any gene: 1. The germline V gene encodes CDR1 KGHDR and CDR2 SFDVKD. The chain's CDR3 is CATRGTGDNEQFF. CDR3 coding DNA: TGTGCCACCAGGGGGACAGGGGACAATGAGCAGTTCTTC.

CDR3 nucleotides: TGTGCCAGCAGTGAGCCACAGGGGGCCTATGGCTACACCTTC. Its translation is CASSEPQGAYGYTF. The chain links TRBV28 to TRBJ1-2; 9 bases match TRBD1. The germline CDR1 and CDR2 sequences are MDHEN and SYDVKM. The CDR3 length is 14 residues. V dropped 5 bases and J dropped 4; count of bases not matched to a gene: 5.

The chain recombines TRBV4-2 with TRBJ2-7, with D perhaps TRBD2 (5 bases). The CDR3 has 13 amino acids. V was pared by 4 bases and J by 4 bases, with 11 bases between. The germline CDR1 and CDR2 sequences are LGHNA and YNFKEQ. CDR3 DNA: TGTGCCAGCAGCCCCGGGGTGGGGTACGAGCAGTACTTC. Amino acid sequence: CASSPGVGYEQYF.

This rearrangement joins TRBV11-2 to TRBJ1-2; 8 bases map to TRBD1. Germline CDR1 SGHAT, CDR2 FQNNGV. The CDR3 totals 14 residues. The V gene end was trimmed by 6 bases and the J gene end by 8 bases; junction bases not matched to a gene: 11. CDR3 sequence: CASSPGGDPGGYTF. Here the CDR3 DNA reads TGTGCCAGCAGTCCAGGGGGCGATCCGGGGGGCTACACCTTC.

Only a few counts were recorded for this clone. The chain joins TRBV19 to TRBJ1-5, with 9 bases aligning to TRBD1. V was clipped by 8 bases and J by 0 bases; unmatched bases: 17. The CDR3 sequence is 19 residues long. In germline, CDR1 is LNHDA, CDR2 SQIVND (reference sequence). CDR3 sequence reads: CASGPRDRVLTYSNQPQHF. The CDR3 DNA reads TGTGCCAGTGGACCCCGGGACAGGGTACTGACTTATAGCAATCAGCCCCAGCATTTT.

The rearrangement uses TRBV9 and TRBJ2-5; D gene ambiguous. V was clipped by 0 bases and J by 4 bases, with 13 bases between them. Germline V lookup: CDR1 SGDLS, CDR2 YYNGEE. CDR3 length: 15 amino acids. CDR3 protein: CASSVVEANPETQYF. In DNA form, the CDR3 reads TGTGCCAGCAGCGTAGTTGAGGCCAACCCAGAGACCCAGTACTTC.

V gene TRBV7-9 combines with J gene TRBJ1-5; D may be TRBD1 (6 bases). The CDR3 loop spans 15 amino acids. Per germline, CDR1 SEHNR and CDR2 FQNEAQ (reference sequence). The V end lost 5 bases, the J end lost 7 bases, and 18 bases lay between the germline ends. This CDR3 is CASSSYPGHGQPQHF. For the CDR3, the DNA is TGTGCCAGCAGCAGCTACCCGGGACACGGACAGCCCCAGCATTTT.

This chain uses TRBV6-2 or TRBV6-3 with TRBJ1-5; 9 bases line up with TRBD1. The CDR3 covers 16 residues. V trimming: 2 bases; J trimming: 2 bases; junction bases outside the gene matches: 4. Germline loops: CDR1 MNHEY, CDR2 SVGEGT. CDR3: CASSYGTGLGNQPQHF. In DNA form, the CDR3 reads TGTGCCAGCAGTTACGGGACAGGGTTGGGCAATCAGCCCCAGCATTTT.

The gene calls are TRBV30 and TRBJ1-6; D perhaps matches TRBD1 (5 bases). Trimming removed 4 bases at V and 5 bases at J, with 12 bases between. The CDR3 is 14 residues long. The germline CDR1 and CDR2 sequences are GTSNPN and SVGIG (reference sequence). CDR3 sequence: CAWTDDRDNSPLHF. In DNA form, the CDR3 reads TGTGCCTGGACGGATGACAGAGATAATTCACCCCTCCACTTT.

This sequence joins TRBV4-2 and TRBJ1-2; D may be TRBD1 (6 bases). Germline values: CDR1 LGHNA, CDR2 YNFKEQ. The CDR3 is 13 residues long. Trimming pared 4 bases from V and 6 bases from J, leaving 12 bases between. The CDR3 DNA sequence: TGTGCCAGCAGCCTCTGGACAGCGGATGGCTACACCTTC. This sequence encodes CASSLWTADGYTF.

V gene TRBV11-2 combines with J gene TRBJ2-1, with unresolved D. The CDR3 length is 13 residues. Trimming removed 5 bases at V and 2 bases at J, with 7 bases between. Germline assignment: CDR1 SGHAT and CDR2 FQNNGV. CDR3 DNA sequence: TGTGCCAGCAGCACAGCCCCCTACAATGAGCAGTTCTTC. Amino acids: CASSTAPYNEQFF.

This chain uses TRBV10-2 with TRBJ2-7; TRBD2 aligns across 14 bases. Per germline, CDR1 WSHSY and CDR2 SAAADI. J lost 0 bases, V lost 3 bases, and 7 bases had no gene match. This CDR3 spans 18 amino acids. The CDR3 DNA is TGCGCCAGCAGTGACGACGGACTAGCGGGAGGACCCTCCTACGAGCAGTACTTC. Protein sequence: CASSDDGLAGGPSYEQYF.

With regard to this clone: Other DNA variants within this sample encode the same CDR3. The chain is built from TRBV9 and TRBJ2-5, with D maybe TRBD2 (6 bases). The ends were cut back, 3 bases at V and 5 bases at J, with 8 bases in the middle. CDR1 SGDLS and CDR2 YYNGEE come from the germline V gene. The CDR3 totals 12 residues. The CDR3 DNA follows: TGTGCCAGCAGCGCTGGGGGGGAGACCCAGTACTTC. Its protein is CASSAGGETQYF.

This rearrangement joins TRBV4-3 to TRBJ2-5; 7 bases are a match to TRBD1. In germline, CDR1 is LGHNA, CDR2 YSLEER. The CDR3 sequence is 16 residues long. Trimming cost V 4 bases and J 5 bases; bases outside gene matches: 13. CDR3 DNA sequence: TGCGCCAGCAGCCGAGACCCTACGACAGGGTATGAGACCCAGTACTTC. It encodes CASSRDPTTGYETQYF.

This sequence joins TRBV6-2 or TRBV6-3 and TRBJ2-5; no definite D call. V shed 6 bases and J shed 7 bases, with 9 bases lying between them. The CDR3 runs to 11 residues. Germline CDR1 and CDR2: MNHEY and SVGEGT. This CDR3 reads CASSPPGTQYF. In nucleotides, the CDR3 is TGTGCCAGCAGCCCCCCAGGGACCCAGTACTTC.

The V and J genes are TRBV2 and TRBJ1-5; no clear D gene. This CDR3 contains 13 residues. V lost 4 bases to trimming and J lost 6 bases, with 10 bases between them. CDR1 and CDR2 from the germline V gene are SNHLY and FYNNEI. CDR3 in DNA: TGTGCCAGCAGTGTCGCCGGAGGTCAGCCCCAGCATTTT. It translates to CASSVAGGQPQHF. The full variable domain, with the rest looked up from reference TRBV2 and TRBJ1-5, is EPEVTQTPSHQVTQMGQEVILRCVPISNHLYFYWYRQILGQKVEFLVSFYNNEISEKSEIFDDQFSVERPDGSNFTLKIRSTKLEDSAMYFCASSVAGGQPQHFGDGTRLSIL.

The gene calls are TRBV29-1 and TRBJ2-5; TRBD1 might be the D (5 bases). Germline values: CDR1 SQVTM, CDR2 ANQGSEA. V gave up 6 bases and J gave up 5 bases, with 19 bases separating them. This CDR3 has 14 amino acids. The CDR3 nucleotides are TGCAGCGTCCCAACGTTAGGGGTAGGGGAGACCCAGTACTTC. Residues: CSVPTLGVGETQYF.

The rearrangement links TRBV4-1 to TRBJ1-1; D unresolved. The CDR3 runs to 13 residues. V shed 4 bases and J shed 6 bases, with 12 bases lying between them. Germline lookup yields CDR1 MGHRA and CDR2 YSYEKL. The chain's CDR3 is CASSRGGSSEAFF. DNA for the CDR3: TGCGCCAGCAGCCGGGGAGGTAGCTCTGAAGCTTTCTTT.

The chain combines TRBV6-2 or TRBV6-3 with TRBJ2-2; D not resolved. Germline-derived CDR1 and CDR2 are MNHEY and SVGEGT. The V and J ends lost 2 bases and 4 bases respectively, with 11 bases between them. This CDR3 has 15 residues. CDR3 in amino acids: CASSYGLVATGELFF. The CDR3 DNA is TGTGCCAGCAGTTACGGCCTAGTGGCCACCGGGGAGCTGTTTTTT.

The rearrangement links TRBV5-4 to TRBJ2-5; a possible D gene is TRBD1 (6 bases). Trimming removed 4 bases at V and 5 bases at J, with 12 bases between. Per the germline V gene, CDR1 is SGHNT and CDR2 is YYREEE (reference sequence). The CDR3 runs to 13 residues. This CDR3 is CASSRYRGETQYF. The CDR3 DNA reads as TGTGCCAGCAGCAGATATAGGGGGGAGACCCAGTACTTC.

The V call is TRBV30, the J call TRBJ1-5; TRBD1 aligns across 7 bases. The CDR3 is 14 residues long. J was trimmed by 4 bases and V by 3 bases; bases with no gene match: 6. The germline V gene has CDR1 GTSNPN and CDR2 SVGIG (reference sequence). Written as DNA, the CDR3 is TGTGCCTGGAGCTTAGGGACAGTAAATCAGCCCCAGCATTTT. Its protein is CAWSLGTVNQPQHF.